The 19 T cell receptor beta chains given below trace back to one sample, sequenced in a study of OX40 agonist ivuxolimab in advanced cancers. Measured with immunoSEQ multiplex PCR; TCRdb has only the in-frame clones, and not every one. The repertoire has more than 75,000 clones, roughly nine tenths of them found once; the top ten carry approximately 0.93%. This sample comprised CD4+ or CD8+ T cells sorted from blood, obtained in a trial of the OX40 agonist ivuxolimab. Receptors originate from an adult with an advanced solid tumor such as melanoma, head and neck, liver or kidney cancer.

The V call is TRBV7-9, the J call TRBJ1-2, with D unresolved. The ends were cut back, 3 bases at V and 10 bases at J, with 9 bases in the middle. There are 11 residues in the CDR3. The V gene's germline CDR1 is SEHNR and CDR2 FQNEAQ (reference sequence). CDR3 sequence: CASSLIAFYTF. The CDR3 region has the DNA TGTGCCAGCAGCTTGATCGCTTTCTACACCTTC.

The V gene is TRBV10-3, the J gene TRBJ2-1; 12 bases match TRBD1. After removal of 0 bases from V and 7 bases from J, the junction contained 7 bases not matched to a gene. The CDR3 is 17 amino acids. The germline V gene has CDR1 ENHRY and CDR2 SYGVKD. CDR3 nucleotide sequence: TGTGCCATCAGTGAGTCGAAGGGACAGGGGGCGGGGAATGAGCAGTTCTTC. It translates to CAISESKGQGAGNEQFF.

The V and J genes are TRBV6-1 and TRBJ1-2, with 7 bases aligning to TRBD1. Germline V gives CDR1 MNHNS, CDR2 SASEGT. The J segment lost 4 bases and the V segment lost 0 bases, leaving 5 bases of the junction unmatched. The CDR3 is made up of 15 amino acids. The CDR3 sequence is CASSEALGQSYGYTF. Written as DNA, the CDR3 is TGTGCCAGCAGTGAAGCCTTGGGACAGTCCTATGGCTACACCTTC.

The CDR3, as DNA: TGTGCCTGGAGTGTACGGCGGGAGGGCCCTCAGACCAAAAACATTCAGTACTTC. This gives the protein CAWSVRREGPQTKNIQYF. The chain combines TRBV30 with TRBJ2-4, with 9 bases lining up with TRBD2. The CDR3 consists of 18 residues. Germline V gives CDR1 GTSNPN, CDR2 SVGIG (reference sequence). Trimming cost V 0 bases and J 2 bases; bases outside gene matches: 11.

The sample holds a few counts of this clone. The rearrangement joins TRBV10-2 to TRBJ1-5, with D unclear. V gave up 6 bases and J gave up 4 bases, with 16 bases separating them. This CDR3 is 15 amino acids long. Germline V gives CDR1 WSHSY, CDR2 SAAADI. CDR3 coding DNA: TGCGCCAGCAGAATCGGGGTGACGGGGAATCAGCCCCAGCATTTT. This encodes CASRIGVTGNQPQHF.

The rearrangement links TRBV7-9 to TRBJ2-1, with D possibly matching TRBD2 (5 bases). There are 16 residues in the CDR3. The V end was cut by 5 bases, the J end by 3 bases, with 17 bases between. CDR1 and CDR2 from the germline V gene are SEHNR and FQNEAQ (reference sequence). CDR3 sequence: CASSLRAGEGYNEQFF. The CDR3 nucleotides read TGTGCCAGCAGCCTCCGGGCGGGTGAAGGCTACAATGAGCAGTTCTTC.

This chain uses TRBV30 with TRBJ2-1, with 12 bases fitting TRBD2. V shed 1 base and J 6 bases; nucleotides not matched to a gene: 4. The germline V gene encodes CDR1 GTSNPN and CDR2 SVGIG (reference sequence). The CDR3 runs to 15 residues. CDR3 sequence: CAWSAGLAGSNEQFF. CDR3 bases: TGTGCCTGGAGTGCCGGACTAGCGGGGTCCAATGAGCAGTTCTTC.

This chain connects TRBV20-1 to TRBJ2-3, with D perhaps TRBD1 or TRBD2 (6 bases each). The CDR3 consists of 11 residues. Germline-derived CDR1 and CDR2 are DFQATT and SNEGSKA (reference sequence). V lost 6 bases and J lost 6, with 10 bases in between. In nucleotides, the CDR3 is TGCAGTGCCCGAGGGGGGGATACGCAGTATTTT. Translated, it gives CSARGGDTQYF.

The J gene is TRBJ1-2, the V gene TRBV5-1; 8 bases line up with TRBD1. Germline CDR1 reads SGHRS; CDR2 reads YFSETQ. This CDR3 spans 14 amino acids. Trimming at V came to 4 bases and at J to 4 bases, leaving 6 bases not matched to a gene. This chain's CDR3 is CASSAGTGLYGYTF. CDR3 nucleotides: TGCGCCAGCAGCGCCGGGACAGGCCTCTATGGCTACACCTTC.

The chain is built from TRBV18 and TRBJ1-2; D not certain. Trimming took 5 bases from V and 0 from J, leaving 4 bases between them. The CDR3 extends over 12 amino acids. Germline CDR1 is KGHSH and CDR2 is LQKENI. CDR3 DNA: TGTGCCAGCTCAGAAGCTAACTATGGCTACACCTTC. Protein: CASSEANYGYTF.

This chain links TRBV11-3 with TRBJ2-1; a weak D match, TRBD1 (6 bases). Trimming left V 0 bases short and J 4 bases short, with 13 bases between. The CDR3 contains 16 residues. Germline CDR1 SGHNT, CDR2 YENEEA. CDR3 sequence reads: CASSLEGDTKYNEQFF. Written as DNA, the CDR3 is TGTGCCAGCAGCTTAGAGGGGGACACAAAGTACAATGAGCAGTTCTTC.

CDR3 in DNA: TGTGCCAGCATTGACAGGAGGAACACTGAAGCTTTCTTT. This gives the protein CASIDRRNTEAFF. The chain recombines TRBV6-5 with TRBJ1-1, with a tentative D call TRBD1 (6 bases). Trimming cost V 7 bases and J 1 base, with 10 bases left between them. Germline values: CDR1 MNHEY, CDR2 SVGAGI. CDR3 length equals 13 residues.

The rearrangement joins TRBV29-1 to TRBJ2-7; D ambiguous. The CDR3 consists of 16 residues. The V end was cut by 6 bases, the J end by 5 bases, with 26 bases between. The germline gives CDR1 SQVTM, CDR2 ANQGSEA. CDR3 sequence (DNA): TGCAGCGTACTGGATTATGTGGGCAGTAAGACCAACGAGCAGTACTTC. It specifies CSVLDYVGSKTNEQYF.

V usage is TRBV29-1 and J usage is TRBJ1-2, with 9 bases that match TRBD1. Germline lookup yields CDR1 SQVTM and CDR2 ANQGSEA. The length of the CDR3 is 13 residues. The V gene end was trimmed by 7 bases and the J gene end by 4 bases; junction bases not matched to a gene: 7. DNA of the CDR3: TGCAGCGCCGCCGGGACAGGGATCTATGGCTACACCTTC. Protein product: CSAAGTGIYGYTF. The entire variable domain, with the rest obtained from reference TRBV29-1 and TRBJ1-2, is as follows: SAVISQKPSRDICQRGTSLTIQCQVDSQVTMMFWYRQQPGQSLTLIATANQGSEATYESGFVIDKFPISRPNLTFSTLTVSNMSPEDSSIYLCSAAGTGIYGYTFGSGTRLTVV.

This clone turned up a few times. The rearrangement uses TRBV27 and TRBJ2-7; possibly TRBD1 for D (5 bases). Germline V CDR1 and CDR2: MNHEY, SMNVEV (reference sequence). Deletions cut 2 bases from V and 5 bases from J, with 13 bases between. There are 14 residues in the CDR3. CDR3 bases: TGTGCCAGCAGTTTACAGGGAAGTATAAACGAGCAGTACTTC. It codes for CASSLQGSINEQYF.

The V call is TRBV7-9, the J call TRBJ2-3, with D perhaps matching TRBD1 or TRBD2 (5 bases each). The germline V gene has CDR1 SEHNR and CDR2 FQNEAQ (reference sequence). Between the trimmed V and J ends, which lost 1 base and 2 bases, there was a span of 7 bases. This CDR3 is 14 amino acids long. CDR3 DNA sequence: TGTGCCAGCAGCTTAGTAGGGACCACAGATACGCAGTATTTT. It codes for CASSLVGTTDTQYF.

This clone appeared a single time. The chain combines TRBV19 with TRBJ1-2; D gene ambiguous. Germline V CDR1 and CDR2: LNHDA, SQIVND (reference sequence). The CDR3 spans 12 residues. V dropped 7 bases and J dropped 4 bases, with 10 bases sitting between them. CDR3 coding DNA: TGTGCCAGTACCCCCGCGAGCTATGGCTACACCTTC. Translation gives CASTPASYGYTF.

This clone has only one observation. The CDR3 is CASSTQPQGKETQYF. The CDR3 DNA reads TGCGCCAGCAGCACCCAGCCACAGGGGAAAGAGACCCAGTACTTC. The chain combines TRBV5-1 with TRBJ2-5; 7 bases are shared with TRBD1. Per germline, CDR1 SGHRS and CDR2 YFSETQ. The CDR3 has 15 residues. J gave up 3 bases and V 4 bases, and 9 bases lay outside the gene matches.

J is TRBJ1-5 and V is TRBV29-1, with D unresolved. Germline lookup yields CDR1 SQVTM and CDR2 ANQGSEA. V gave up 4 bases and J gave up 5 bases, with 12 bases separating them. CDR3 size: 13 residues. The CDR3 DNA reads TGCAGCGTTGGGAAACAGAAGGATCAGCCCCAGCATTTT. It codes for CSVGKQKDQPQHF.